This entry is about one T cell receptor beta chain. The PCR made use of 60 Vbeta and 13 Jbeta primers. Using immunoSEQ multiplex PCR, the repertoire was profiled, and TCRdb retains in-frame clones only, with some absent. The sample has about 98,000 clones; around 81% are singletons. This record belongs to a study of cytomegalovirus exposure and HLA in healthy donors. The CDR3 loop spans 14 amino acids. Germline V lookup: CDR1 SNHLY, CDR2 FYNNEI. The V end was cut by 10 bases, the J end by 4 bases, with 16 bases between. The sample taken for sequencing was PBMCs. The TCR originated in a female donor in good health and CMV-seropositive. The V call is TRBV2, the J call TRBJ1-4; D remains unclear. The CDR3 sequence: CATHRRAGNEKLFF. The DNA of the CDR3 is TGTGCCACCCACCGAAGGGCGGGTAATGAAAAACTGTTTTTT.